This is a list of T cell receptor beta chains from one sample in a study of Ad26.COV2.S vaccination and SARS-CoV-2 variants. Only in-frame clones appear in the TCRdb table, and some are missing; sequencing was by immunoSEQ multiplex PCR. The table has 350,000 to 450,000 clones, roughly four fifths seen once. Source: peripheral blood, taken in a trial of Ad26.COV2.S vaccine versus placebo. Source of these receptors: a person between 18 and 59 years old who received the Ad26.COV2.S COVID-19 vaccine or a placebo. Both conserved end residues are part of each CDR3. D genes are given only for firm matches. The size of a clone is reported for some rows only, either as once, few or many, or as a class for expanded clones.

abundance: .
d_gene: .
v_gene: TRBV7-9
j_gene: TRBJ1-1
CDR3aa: CASSLTGTTEAFF
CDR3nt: TGTGCCAGCAGTCTAACCGGGACCACTGAAGCTTTCTTT

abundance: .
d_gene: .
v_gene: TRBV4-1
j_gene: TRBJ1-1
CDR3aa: CASSPRGGMNTEAFF
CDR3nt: TGCGCCAGCAGCCCACGAGGGGGGATGAACACTGAAGCTTTCTTT

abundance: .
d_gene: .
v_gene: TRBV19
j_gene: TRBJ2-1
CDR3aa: CASNPGLAYNEQFF
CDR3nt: TGTGCCAGTAACCCGGGACTCGCCTACAATGAGCAGTTCTTC

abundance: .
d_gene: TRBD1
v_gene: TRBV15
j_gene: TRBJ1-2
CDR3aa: CATSGQVGGYTF
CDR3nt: TGTGCCACCAGCGGACAGGTGGGGGGCTACACCTTC

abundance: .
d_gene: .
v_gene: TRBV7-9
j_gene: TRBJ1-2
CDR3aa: CASSSPGRSGGYTF
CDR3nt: TGTGCCAGCAGTTCCCCTGGAAGAAGCGGGGGCTACACCTTC

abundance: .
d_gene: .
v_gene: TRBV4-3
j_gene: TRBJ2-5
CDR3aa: CASSFRLEYGETQYF
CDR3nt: TGCGCCAGCAGCTTTCGACTAGAATATGGGGAGACCCAGTACTTC

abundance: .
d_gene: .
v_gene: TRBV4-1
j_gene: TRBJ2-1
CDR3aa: CASSQGPTPYNEQFF
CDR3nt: TGCGCCAGCAGCCAGGGGCCCACGCCCTACAATGAGCAGTTCTTC

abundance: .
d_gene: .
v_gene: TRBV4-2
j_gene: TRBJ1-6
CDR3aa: CASSQDGSPLHF
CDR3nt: TGTGCCAGCAGCCAAGATGGCTCACCCCTCCACTTT

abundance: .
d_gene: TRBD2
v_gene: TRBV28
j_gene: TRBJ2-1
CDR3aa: CASSRSGTYNEQFF
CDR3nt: TGTGCCAGCAGCCGCAGCGGGACCTACAATGAGCAGTTCTTC

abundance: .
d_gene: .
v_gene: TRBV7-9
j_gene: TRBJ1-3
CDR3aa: CAIGRPGNRRNTIYF
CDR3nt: TGTGCCATCGGCCGCCCGGGGAATCGTAGGAACACCATATATTTT

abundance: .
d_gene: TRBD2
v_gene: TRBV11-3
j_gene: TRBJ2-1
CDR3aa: CASSSWTSGGAHNEQFF
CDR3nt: TGTGCCAGCAGCTCTTGGACTAGCGGGGGGGCCCACAATGAGCAGTTCTTC

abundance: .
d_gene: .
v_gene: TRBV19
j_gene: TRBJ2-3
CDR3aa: CASSIGSRTDTQYF
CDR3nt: TGTGCCAGTAGTATAGGGAGCAGGACAGATACGCAGTATTTT

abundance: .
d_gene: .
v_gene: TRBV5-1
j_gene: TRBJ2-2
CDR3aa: CASSLGQFPAGELFF
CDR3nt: TGCGCCAGCAGCTTGGGTCAATTCCCCGCCGGGGAGCTGTTTTTT

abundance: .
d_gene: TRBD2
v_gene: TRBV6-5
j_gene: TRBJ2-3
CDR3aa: CASSPYRGSKITQYF
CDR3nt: TGTGCCAGCAGTCCTTATCGCGGGAGTAAGATTACGCAGTATTTT

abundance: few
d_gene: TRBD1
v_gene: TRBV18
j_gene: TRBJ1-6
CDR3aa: CASSPGTGVGNSPLHF
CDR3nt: TGTGCCAGCTCCCCCGGGACAGGCGTCGGAAATTCACCCCTCCACTTT

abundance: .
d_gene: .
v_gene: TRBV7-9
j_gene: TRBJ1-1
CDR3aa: CASSLAGGGWDTEAFF
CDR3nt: TGTGCCAGCAGCTTAGCAGGGGGAGGGTGGGACACTGAAGCTTTCTTT

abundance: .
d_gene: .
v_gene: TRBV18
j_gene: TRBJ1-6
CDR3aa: CASSQGNDSPLHF
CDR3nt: TGTGCCAGCTCACAGGGGAACGATTCACCCCTCCACTTT

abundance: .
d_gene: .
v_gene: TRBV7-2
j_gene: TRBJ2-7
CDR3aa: CASSSLQGYYEQYF
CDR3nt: TGTGCCAGCAGTTCCTTACAGGGCTACTACGAGCAGTACTTC